One TCR beta chain is described in this entry. The method was immunoSEQ multiplex PCR; TCRdb's version includes in-frame clones alone and lacks a portion of them. In the table there are 20,000 to 25,000 clones, roughly 90% of which are singletons. This record belongs to a study of T cell changes during pregnancy in multiple sclerosis. The V gene's germline CDR1 is MDHEN and CDR2 SYDVKM. V lost 4 bases and J lost 2; bases outside the gene matches: 7. This CDR3 region has 15 residues. Here the sequenced sample was CD4+ T cells from peripheral blood mononuclear cells, taken in the first trimester of pregnancy. The chain carries TRBV28 and TRBJ2-7; 8 nucleotides align to TRBD2. This clonotype was sampled from a female donor in good health, enrolled as a control in a pregnancy study. DNA of the CDR3: TGTGCCAGCAGTTCCGGCCGGGGGGGTACCTACGAGCAGTACTTC. This gives the protein CASSSGRGGTYEQYF.